This entry lists 11 T cell receptor beta chains sequenced from one sample in a study of HIV-infected patients and healthy controls. Reverse transcription used around 480 ng RNA and constant-region primers for alpha and beta. Each of the alpha and beta chains got its own library through chain-specific third strand synthesis with indices. One entry per CDR3 protein, called by TCRdb with MiXCR from the 5' RACE reads. Among 15,000 to 20,000 distinct CDR3 sequences listed, 8.5% to 9% were seen once. Antiretroviral therapy had run roughly three months, about 14 weeks, before follow-up blood collection. The repertoire came from unfractionated whole blood and reflected all unsorted peripheral T cells. The sequencing here drew on blood, taken during antiretroviral therapy. These receptors all stem from an adult with HIV infection.

The V and J genes are TRBV6-6 and TRBJ2-7; 8 bases are shared with TRBD2. There are 13 residues in the CDR3. The junction had 6 bases not matched to a gene; V was cut back by 4 bases and J by 7 bases. Germline V CDR1 and CDR2: MNHNY, SVGAGI (reference sequence). The CDR3 loop is CASSSGGGWEQYF. In DNA form, the CDR3 reads TGTGCCAGCAGTTCCGGGGGGGGTTGGGAGCAGTACTTC.

This clonotype was observed at least ten times. This chain joins TRBV4-1 and TRBJ1-1; D is perhaps TRBD1 (5 bases). The V gene's germline CDR1 is MGHRA and CDR2 YSYEKL. The CDR3 spans 15 residues. Trimming removed 0 bases from V and 4 bases from J, with 12 bases in between. The CDR3 sequence: CASSQEARVGTEAFF. The CDR3 region has the DNA TGCGCCAGCAGCCAAGAAGCCAGGGTGGGCACTGAAGCTTTCTTT.

There are many counts of this clonotype. The V gene is TRBV5-1, the J gene TRBJ1-1; D gene ambiguous. The ends were cut back, 4 bases at V and 0 bases at J, with 10 bases in the middle. From germline, CDR1 is SGHRS and CDR2 YFSETQ. This CDR3 has 14 amino acids. For the CDR3, the DNA is TGCGCCAGCAGCACCGGAGGGCTGAACACTGAAGCTTTCTTT. This translates into CASSTGGLNTEAFF.

This clonotype has at least ten counts. The chain carries TRBV25-1 and TRBJ2-3; 12 bases fit TRBD2. V lost 6 bases to trimming and J lost 2 bases; unmatched junction nucleotides: 3. The germline V gene has CDR1 MGHDK and CDR2 SYGVNS. This CDR3 spans 15 amino acids. In nucleotides, the CDR3 is TGTGCCAGCAGAGGGACTAGCGGGTACACAGATACGCAGTATTTT. Translation gives CASRGTSGYTDTQYF.

This clonotype was counted at least ten times. The chain combines TRBV30 with TRBJ1-2; 10 bases align to TRBD1. The junction had 4 bases not matched to a gene; V was cut back by 0 bases and J by 6 bases. This CDR3 is 14 amino acids long. The germline CDR1 and CDR2 sequences are GTSNPN and SVGIG (reference sequence). As DNA, the CDR3 is TGTGCCTGGAGTGTTACGGGGACAGGGGATGGCTACACCTTC. As protein: CAWSVTGTGDGYTF.

This clonotype was picked up many times. The V gene is TRBV18, the J gene TRBJ2-2; D remains unclear. With 2 bases removed from V and 2 bases from J, the gap between germline ends came to 12 bases. The length of the CDR3 is 16 residues. Germline CDR1 reads KGHSH; CDR2 reads LQKENI. CDR3 amino acids: CASSPLMNQNTGELFF. The DNA for the CDR3 is TGTGCCAGCTCACCATTGATGAACCAAAACACCGGGGAGCTGTTTTTT.

At least ten counts were recorded for this clonotype. Since a much larger clone is just one base distant, this may be a read error. The CDR3 ends on some other residue instead of the conserved phenylalanine or tryptophan, so this is likely a read error. The rearrangement uses TRBV6-1 and TRBJ2-1; tentative D call: TRBD2 (5 bases). Germline-derived CDR1 and CDR2 are MNHNS and SASEGT. Deletions cut 3 bases from V and 9 bases from J, with 18 bases between. The CDR3 spans 15 residues. CDR3 coding DNA: TGTGCCAGCAGTGATGGCGCGGGTTTTGTGGGTGAGCAGTTCTCC. Protein sequence: CASSDGAGFVGEQFS.

This clonotype came up many times. The chain carries TRBV19 and TRBJ2-7; 7 nucleotides align to TRBD1. With 4 bases clipped from V and 1 base from J, the junction kept 10 bases outside the gene matches. This CDR3 has 16 amino acids. Germline CDR1 reads LNHDA; CDR2 reads SQIVND (reference sequence). CDR3 nucleotides: TGTGCCAGTAGTAGATACTCCGGGACAGCTTCCTACGAGCAGTACTTC. It yields the protein CASSRYSGTASYEQYF.

By frequency in the sample, this clonotype is medium-sized (0.01 to 0.1%). The DNA of the CDR3 is TGTGCCAGCAGTTTTGAGGAGACCCAGTACTTC. Amino acids: CASSFEETQYF. The chain joins TRBV12-3 or TRBV12-4 to TRBJ2-5; no clear D. With 3 bases removed from V and 5 bases from J, the gap between germline ends came to 4 bases. The CDR3 totals 11 residues.

There are many counts of this clonotype. J is TRBJ1-5 and V is TRBV18; D remains unclear. There are 14 residues in the CDR3. V was pared by 5 bases and J by 0 bases, with 8 bases between. Germline V lookup: CDR1 KGHSH, CDR2 LQKENI. The DNA of the CDR3 is TGTGCCAGCTCAAACGCCATTAGCAATCAGCCCCAGCATTTT. This translates into CASSNAISNQPQHF. Full variable domain (remainder filled in from reference TRBV18 and TRBJ1-5): NAGVMQNPRHLVRRRGQEARLRCSPMKGHSHVYWYRQLPEEGLKFMVYLQKENIIDESGMPKERFSAEFPKEGPSILRIQQVVRGDSAAYFCASSNAISNQPQHFGDGTRLSIL.

CDR3 in amino acids: CASSLFQGVEETQYF. CDR3 DNA: TGTGCCAGCAGTTTATTCCAGGGGGTTGAAGAGACCCAGTACTTC. V is TRBV12-3 or TRBV12-4 and J is TRBJ2-5; 7 bases fit TRBD1. The V segment lost 2 bases and the J segment 3 bases; nucleotides outside the gene matches: 6. This CDR3 is 15 amino acids long.